This T cell receptor (beta chain) appears in the sequencing data of a study of cytomegalovirus exposure and HLA in healthy donors. Findings and limits, study-wide: Reportedly, TCR beta sequences accurately predicted HLA-A and HLA-B alleles in most subjects. Earlier analysis looked at TCR beta V segments, and most were productive about 87% or about 30% of the time. The classifier, whose performance was assessed in both the original and validation cohorts, reportedly diagnosed cytomegalovirus status with high specificity and sensitivity.

With V trimmed by 0 bases and J by 2 bases, 7 bases remained unmatched. Germline V lookup: CDR1 LGHNA, CDR2 YNFKEQ. The CDR3 contains 17 residues. In the PCR, 60 Vbeta and 13 Jbeta primers were used. Some clones are missing from TCRdb's copy, which holds only in-frame ones; the method was immunoSEQ multiplex PCR. The sample has about 160,000 clones, roughly 84% seen once; the top ten hold more than 0.35%. On this clone: Its target is unknown.

Donors consisted of healthy bone marrow donors. V and J are TRBV4-2 and TRBJ2-3; TRBD2 matches at 8 bases. The sequence came from a boy between 2 and 15 years old in good health and CMV-seronegative. Material for sequencing was PBMCs. The CDR3 protein is CASSQEAREGPTDTQYF. CDR3 bases: TGTGCCAGCAGCCAAGAGGCACGGGAGGGACCCACAGATACGCAGTATTTT.